This T cell receptor beta chain was sequenced for a study of identical twins. Study results and limitations: Models came in too low on out-of-frame TCR alpha sharing in monozygotic twins. Excess twin sharing in beta out-of-frame sequences was weaker.

This clonotype was counted many times. What it recognizes is unknown. TCRdb ran MiXCR on the 5' RACE reads and lists one entry per CDR3 protein. The repertoire has around 100,000 distinct CDR3 sequences, 5.9% of them found once; the top ten carry about 12%. The source of this sequence is a woman aged 45-65 years in good health. Sequencing used memory T cells sorted from blood.

The CDR3 region has the DNA TGTGCCAGCAGTTACGGGGTCTCTCCCTATGGCTACACCTTC. Translated: CASSYGVSPYGYTF. The chain joins TRBV6-5 to TRBJ1-2; D remains ambiguous. Trimming removed 2 bases from V and 4 bases from J, with 11 bases in between. The CDR3 loop spans 14 amino acids. Looked up from germline, CDR1 is MNHEY and CDR2 is SVGAGI.